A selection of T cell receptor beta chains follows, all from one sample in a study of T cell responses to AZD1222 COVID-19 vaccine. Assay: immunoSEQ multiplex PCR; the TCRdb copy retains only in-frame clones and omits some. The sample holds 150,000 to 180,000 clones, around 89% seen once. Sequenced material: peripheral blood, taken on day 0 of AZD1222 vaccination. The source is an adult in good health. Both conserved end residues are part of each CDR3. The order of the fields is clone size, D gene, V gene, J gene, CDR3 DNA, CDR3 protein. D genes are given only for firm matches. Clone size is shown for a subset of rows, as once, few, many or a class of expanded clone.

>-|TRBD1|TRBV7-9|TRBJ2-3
TGTGCCAGCCAAGGACAGGGAAACACAGATACGCAGTATTTT
CASQGQGNTDTQYF
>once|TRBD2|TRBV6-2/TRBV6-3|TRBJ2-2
TGTGCCAGCAGCTCGGGGGGGCCTCCCGGGGAGCTGTTTTTT
CASSSGGPPGELFF
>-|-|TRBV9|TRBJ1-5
TGTGCCAGCAGTCCGGACCCCCTGGGGCAGCCCCAGCATTTT
CASSPDPLGQPQHF
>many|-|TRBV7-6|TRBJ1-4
TGTGCCAGCAGCTGGGAGACTACAACTAATGAAAAACTGTTTTTT
CASSWETTTNEKLFF
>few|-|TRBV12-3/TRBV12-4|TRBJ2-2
TGTGCCAGCAGTTCCGGTGGGACCGGGGAGCTGTTTTTT
CASSSGGTGELFF
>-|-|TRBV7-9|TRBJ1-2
TGTGCCAGCAGCCCCGGAGTTGGGGCAGGGCCCTCGAACTATGGCTACACCTTC
CASSPGVGAGPSNYGYTF
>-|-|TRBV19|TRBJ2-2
TGTGCCAGTAGTCCCCCCCTCGTCGGGGAGCTGTTTTTT
CASSPPLVGELFF
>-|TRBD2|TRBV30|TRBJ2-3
TGTGCCTGGACTAGCGGGCCCACAGATACGCAGTATTTT
CAWTSGPTDTQYF
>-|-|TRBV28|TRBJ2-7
TGTGCCAGCAGTTTATACAGGGCCCCCTACGAGCAGTACTTC
CASSLYRAPYEQYF
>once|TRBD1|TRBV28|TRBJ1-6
TGTGCCAGCAGAGGGGGCAATTCACCCCTCCACTTT
CASRGGNSPLHF
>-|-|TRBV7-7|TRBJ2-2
TGTGCCAGCGGTTGGGGAAGAAACACCGGGGAGCTGTTTTTT
CASGWGRNTGELFF
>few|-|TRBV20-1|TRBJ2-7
TGCAGTGTCTGGCGGGACTACGAGCAGTACTTC
CSVWRDYEQYF
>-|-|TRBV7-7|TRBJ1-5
TGTGCCGCGAAGACAGGTGAAACCGTAAATAGCAATCAGCCCCAGCATTTT
CAAKTGETVNSNQPQHF
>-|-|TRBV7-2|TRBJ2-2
TGTGCCAGCAGCTTACTCACGAACACCGGGGAGCTGTTTTTT
CASSLLTNTGELFF
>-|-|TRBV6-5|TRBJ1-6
TGTGCCAGCCGTCAGGCGGGGGTGAGAAATTCACCCCTCCACTTT
CASRQAGVRNSPLHF
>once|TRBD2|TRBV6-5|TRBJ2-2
TGTGCCAGCAGTTACGAGCGGGGGTTCACCGGGGAGCTGTTTTTT
CASSYERGFTGELFF
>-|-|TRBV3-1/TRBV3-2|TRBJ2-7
TGTGCCAGCAGCCAAGCGTCCTTCGAGCAGTACTTC
CASSQASFEQYF
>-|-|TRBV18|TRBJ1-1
TGTGCCAGCACGAATAACTGGGGCACTGAAGCTTTCTTT
CASTNNWGTEAFF
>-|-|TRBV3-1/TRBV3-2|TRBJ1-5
TGTGCCAGCAGCTCTACTCGGGATCAGCCCCAGCATTTT
CASSSTRDQPQHF
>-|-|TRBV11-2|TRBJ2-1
TGTGCCAGCAGCTTAGGAGGGGAAGTGAATGAGCAGTTCTTC
CASSLGGEVNEQFF
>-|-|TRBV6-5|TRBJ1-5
TGTGCCAGCAGTCGGGACGGCCGTTCCAATCAGCCCCAGCATTTT
CASSRDGRSNQPQHF
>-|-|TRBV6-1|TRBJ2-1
TGTGCCAGCAGTGAAGGCCAGGGCCTCCCCCATGGGGAGTTCTTC
CASSEGQGLPHGEFF
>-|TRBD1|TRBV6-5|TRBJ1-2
TGTGCCAGCAGTTGGGGGCTCGGACAGGGCGTCTATGGCTACACCTTC
CASSWGLGQGVYGYTF
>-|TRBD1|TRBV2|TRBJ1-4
TGTGCCAGCAGTGAAGGAGGACAGGGTGAAAAACTGTTTTTT
CASSEGGQGEKLFF
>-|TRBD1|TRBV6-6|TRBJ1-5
TGTGCCAGCAACGAGGACAGGAGCAATCAGCCCCAGCATTTT
CASNEDRSNQPQHF
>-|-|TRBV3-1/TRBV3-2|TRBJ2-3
TGTGCCAGCAGCCAAGATCTTTCGGGGGCCACAGATACGCAGTATTTT
CASSQDLSGATDTQYF
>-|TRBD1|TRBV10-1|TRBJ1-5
TGCGCCAGCAGTGAGTCGGACAGGGCAGAAGTTTATAGCAATCAGCCCCAGCATTTT
CASSESDRAEVYSNQPQHF
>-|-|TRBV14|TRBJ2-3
TGTGCCAGCAGCCAAGTTGTCCCAGATACGCAGTATTTT
CASSQVVPDTQYF
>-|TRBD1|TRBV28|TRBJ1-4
TGTGCCAGCAACAGGGGCAATGAAAAACTGTTTTTT
CASNRGNEKLFF
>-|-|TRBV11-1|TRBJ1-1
TGTGCCAGCAGCTTAGGAGTCTGGGGACTGTGGACTGAAGCTTTCTTT
CASSLGVWGLWTEAFF
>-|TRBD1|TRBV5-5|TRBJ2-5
TGTGCCAGCAGTTCGCCGGGACAGGGAGCAGGAGAGACCCAGTACTTC
CASSSPGQGAGETQYF
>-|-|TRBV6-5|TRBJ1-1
TGTGCCAGCAGTTGGGGTCCCAACGATGAAGCTTTCTTT
CASSWGPNDEAFF
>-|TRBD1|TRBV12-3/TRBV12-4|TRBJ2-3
TGTGCCAGCAGCGGACAGGGGTGGGATACGCAGTATTTT
CASSGQGWDTQYF
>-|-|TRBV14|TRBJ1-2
TGTGCCAGCAGCCAAGATTGGCAGGGAAGCGGCTACACCTTC
CASSQDWQGSGYTF
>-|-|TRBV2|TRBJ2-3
TGTGCCAGCAACGCGGGCCTCACAGATACGCAGTATTTT
CASNAGLTDTQYF
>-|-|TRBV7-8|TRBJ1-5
TGTGCCAGCAGCCGAGACGGACTGAGCAATCAGCCCCAGCATTTT
CASSRDGLSNQPQHF
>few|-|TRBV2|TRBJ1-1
TGTGCCAGCAGTGTTGATATAGGAGGGGACACTGAAGCTTTCTTT
CASSVDIGGDTEAFF
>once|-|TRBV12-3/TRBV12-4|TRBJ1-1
TGTGCCAGCAGTTTATCGGGACCCCCTGAAGCTTTCTTT
CASSLSGPPEAFF
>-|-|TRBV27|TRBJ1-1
TGTGCCAGCAGTTTAGCCGCGAACACTGAAGCTTTCTTT
CASSLAANTEAFF
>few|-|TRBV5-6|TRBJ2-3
TGTGCCAGCAGCTTTCCAGAATACTACACAGATACGCAGTATTTT
CASSFPEYYTDTQYF
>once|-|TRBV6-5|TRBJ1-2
TGTGCCAGCAGTTACGAGGCAGCCGATAACTATGGCTACACCTTC
CASSYEAADNYGYTF
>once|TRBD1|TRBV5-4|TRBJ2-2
TGTGCCAGCAGCTTTGGACAGGGGGCTAACACCGGGGAGCTGTTTTTT
CASSFGQGANTGELFF
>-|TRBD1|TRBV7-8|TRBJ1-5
TGTGCCAGCAGCTTAGGACAGGGCCCTCAGCCCCAGCATTTT
CASSLGQGPQPQHF
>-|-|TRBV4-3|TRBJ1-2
TGCGCCAGCAGCCAAGACCCTCGGACATTCGATGGCTACACCTTC
CASSQDPRTFDGYTF
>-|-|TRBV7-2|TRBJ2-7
TGTGCCAGCAGCTTACTCTTGACCCTTAAGATGGGGTACGAGCAGTACTTC
CASSLLLTLKMGYEQYF
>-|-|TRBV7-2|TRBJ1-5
TGTGCCAGCAGCTTAGACAGGGTGGGTCAGCCCCAGCATTTT
CASSLDRVGQPQHF
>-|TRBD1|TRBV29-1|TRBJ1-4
TGCAGCGTTGAAGTGGTGGACAGGATCAATAAAGCGTATGAAAAACTGTTTTTT
CSVEVVDRINKAYEKLFF
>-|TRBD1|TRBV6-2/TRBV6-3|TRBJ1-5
TGTGCCAGCAGCCCCGGACAGGGGACCAATCAGCCCCAGCATTTT
CASSPGQGTNQPQHF
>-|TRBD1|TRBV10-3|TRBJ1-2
TGTGCCATCAGAAACGACAGGGTGCAAGGCTACACCTTC
CAIRNDRVQGYTF
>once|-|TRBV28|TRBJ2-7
TGTGCCAGCAGTCCCGGGGCGGAACTCTACGAGCAGTACTTC
CASSPGAELYEQYF
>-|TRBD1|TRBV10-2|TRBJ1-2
TGCGCCAGCAGTTATATGGGACAGGATGGCTACACCTTC
CASSYMGQDGYTF
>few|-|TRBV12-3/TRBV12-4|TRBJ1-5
TGTGCCAGCAGTTTCGCAGGGTCTCAGCCCCAGCATTTT
CASSFAGSQPQHF
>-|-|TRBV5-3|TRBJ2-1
TGTGCCAGAAGCTGGGGTGAGCAGTTCTTC
CARSWGEQFF
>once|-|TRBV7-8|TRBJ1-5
TGTGCCAGCAGCTTAGGGAATCAGCCCCAGCATTTT
CASSLGNQPQHF
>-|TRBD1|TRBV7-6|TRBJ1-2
TGTGCCAGCAGCCCGGGACAGGGGGCCTATGGCTACACCTTC
CASSPGQGAYGYTF
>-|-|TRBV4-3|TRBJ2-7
TGCGCCAGCAGCCAACAAGCCGCGTGGGAGCAGTACTTC
CASSQQAAWEQYF
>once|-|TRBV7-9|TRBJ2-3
TGTGCCAGCAGCTTAACTGGGCCTCTAGATACGCAGTATTTT
CASSLTGPLDTQYF
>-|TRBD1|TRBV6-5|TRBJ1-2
TGTGCCAGCAGTTCGAGACAGGGGGCGGATGGCTACACCTTC
CASSSRQGADGYTF
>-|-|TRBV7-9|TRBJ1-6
TGTGCCAGCAGCTTATCCCTAGATTCGTCACCCCTCCACTTT
CASSLSLDSSPLHF
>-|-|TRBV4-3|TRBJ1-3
TGCGCCAGCAGCCAAGATCGGGCAGACTCTGGAAACACCATATATTTT
CASSQDRADSGNTIYF